The 28 T cell receptor beta chains below all came from one sample that was sequenced in a study of blood T cell repertoires in COVID-19. Data came from immunoSEQ multiplex PCR; TCRdb stores just in-frame clones and leaves some out. Of 50,000 to 70,000 clones detected, about 88% appear once; the ten largest clones hold roughly 8.3%. The sequenced material came from peripheral blood. These receptors all come from a woman in her 70s with active COVID-19.

The chain employs TRBV27 and TRBJ1-1; 8 bases are shared with TRBD1. The germline V gene has CDR1 MNHEY and CDR2 SMNVEV (reference sequence). With 5 bases clipped from V and 4 bases from J, the junction kept 9 bases outside the gene matches. The CDR3 has 15 amino acids. CDR3 DNA: TGTGCCAGCAGTGCACGAAATACAGGGGGCACTGAAGCTTTCTTT. Protein sequence: CASSARNTGGTEAFF.

The rearrangement joins TRBV19 to TRBJ2-2, with 8 bases lining up with TRBD1. V trimming: 7 bases; J trimming: 8 bases; junction bases outside the gene matches: 15. Germline CDR1 reads LNHDA; CDR2 reads SQIVND (reference sequence). CDR3 length equals 16 residues. In DNA, the CDR3 is TGTGCCAGTAAATCTGTAAGGACAGGGCGCATGGGGGAGCTGTTTTTT. Translating gives CASKSVRTGRMGELFF.

The chain couples TRBV5-1 to TRBJ1-2; TRBD1 might be the D (5 bases). The germline CDR1 and CDR2 sequences are SGHRS and YFSETQ. This CDR3 region has 15 residues. V lost 0 bases and J lost 4, with 13 bases in between. The CDR3 protein is CASSLAATATYGYTF. CDR3 DNA sequence: TGCGCCAGCAGCTTGGCGGCGACAGCAACCTATGGCTACACCTTC.

This chain links TRBV29-1 with TRBJ1-3; TRBD1 might be the D (6 bases). The CDR3 loop spans 14 amino acids. V was shortened by 7 bases and J by 3 bases, with 16 bases between the two germline ends. Germline V gene lookup returns CDR1 SQVTM and CDR2 ANQGSEA. CDR3 residues: CSAGGGRGGNTIYF. DNA for the CDR3: TGCAGCGCCGGGGGGGGGCGCGGTGGAAACACCATATATTTT.

The chain carries TRBV6-6 and TRBJ1-2, with 8 bases fitting TRBD1. The CDR3 is 13 residues long. V lost 11 bases, J lost 4 bases, and 9 bases stayed unmatched. Germline V lookup: CDR1 MNHNY, CDR2 SVGAGI (reference sequence). CDR3 amino acids: CAGLTGTGYGYTF. The CDR3 DNA reads TGTGCCGGATTGACCGGGACAGGCTATGGCTACACCTTC.

The sample holds one count of this clone. This rearrangement joins TRBV15 to TRBJ1-5; 8 positions match TRBD1. Germline assignment: CDR1 LNHNV and CDR2 YYDKDF (reference sequence). Trimming at V came to 2 bases and at J to 5 bases, leaving 5 bases not matched to a gene. The CDR3 covers 15 residues. The CDR3 region has the DNA TGTGCCACCAGCAGACCGGACAGGGTCGATCAGCCCCAGCATTTT. It codes for CATSRPDRVDQPQHF.

The chain recombines TRBV28 with TRBJ1-1; tentatively, D is TRBD1 (6 bases). V lost 3 bases and J lost 0, with 17 bases in between. Germline CDR1 reads MDHEN; CDR2 reads SYDVKM. This CDR3 region has 17 residues. The CDR3 region is CASSFVGGARMNTEAFF. The CDR3 DNA reads as TGTGCCAGCAGTTTCGTAGGGGGGGCCAGGATGAACACTGAAGCTTTCTTT.

The genes are TRBV19 and TRBJ2-7, with 11 bases fitting TRBD2. The CDR3 consists of 15 residues. Losses at the gene ends were 7 bases for V and 0 bases for J; bases not matched to a gene: 5. CDR1 is LNHDA and CDR2 is SQIVND in the germline V gene (reference sequence). CDR3 in DNA: TGTGCCAGTACCATGGGACTAGCGGACTCCTACGAGCAGTACTTC. This codes for CASTMGLADSYEQYF.

The chain is built from TRBV28 and TRBJ2-1; 9 bases map to TRBD2. Germline V gives CDR1 MDHEN, CDR2 SYDVKM. V lost 2 bases and J lost 4; bases outside the gene matches: 9. The CDR3 totals 17 residues. The CDR3: CASSLIPSGILYNEQFF. The DNA for the CDR3 is TGTGCCAGCAGTTTAATTCCTAGCGGGATCTTGTACAATGAGCAGTTCTTC.

The chain uses TRBV28 and TRBJ1-1, with 11 bases matching TRBD1. From germline, CDR1 is MDHEN and CDR2 SYDVKM. The CDR3 loop spans 17 amino acids. With 10 bases clipped from V and 1 base from J, the junction kept 14 bases outside the gene matches. CDR3 DNA: TGTGCCACCGCGACCGGGACAGGGGGTATAGGGAACACTGAAGCTTTCTTT. Its translation: CATATGTGGIGNTEAFF.

The gene calls are TRBV11-2 and TRBJ2-1; a weak D match, TRBD2 (6 bases). The V end lost 5 bases, the J end lost 8 bases, and 16 bases lay between the germline ends. Germline V gene lookup returns CDR1 SGHAT and CDR2 FQNNGV. This CDR3 is built from 14 residues. CDR3 nucleotide sequence: TGTGCCAGCAGCCTTATAGCGGAGAGCGATGAGCAGTTCTTC. As protein: CASSLIAESDEQFF.

The chain couples TRBV7-3 to TRBJ2-2; possibly TRBD1 for D (6 bases). The CDR3 is 14 amino acids. V lost 5 bases and J 6 bases, leaving 13 bases between the germline ends. Per germline, CDR1 SGHTA and CDR2 FQGTGA. The CDR3 protein is CASSANRAAGELFF. CDR3 coding DNA: TGTGCCAGCAGCGCCAACAGGGCAGCCGGGGAGCTGTTTTTT.

This clone was found once. The chain is built from TRBV7-9 and TRBJ2-1; D is possibly TRBD2 (6 bases). Germline CDR1 reads SEHNR; CDR2 reads FQNEAQ (reference sequence). This CDR3 comprises 12 residues. The V and J ends lost 5 bases and 7 bases respectively, with 9 bases between them. The CDR3 reads CASSGDFNEQFF. The DNA of the CDR3 is TGTGCCAGCAGCGGGGACTTTAATGAGCAGTTCTTC.

This sequence joins TRBV4-1 and TRBJ2-5; 8 bases agree with TRBD2. CDR1 is MGHRA and CDR2 is YSYEKL in the germline V gene. The V gene end was trimmed by 1 base and the J gene end by 5 bases; junction bases not matched to a gene: 12. The CDR3 has 17 amino acids. CDR3 in amino acids: CASSQAWREEGGETQYF. Written as DNA, the CDR3 is TGCGCCAGCAGCCAAGCGTGGCGGGAGGAGGGGGGGGAGACCCAGTACTTC.

V and J are TRBV2 and TRBJ2-2; 13 bases are a match to TRBD2. The CDR3 has 17 amino acids. V lost 6 bases, J lost 0 bases, and 4 bases stayed unmatched. Germline-derived CDR1 and CDR2 are SNHLY and FYNNEI. CDR3 sequence reads: CASSQGLAGTNTGELFF. The CDR3 coding sequence is TGTGCCAGCAGCCAGGGACTAGCGGGGACGAACACCGGGGAGCTGTTTTTT. The full variable domain, its missing parts supplied by reference TRBV2 and TRBJ2-2, is EPEVTQTPSHQVTQMGQEVILRCVPISNHLYFYWYRQILGQKVEFLVSFYNNEISEKSEIFDDQFSVERPDGSNFTLKIRSTKLEDSAMYFCASSQGLAGTNTGELFFGEGSRLTVL.

The CDR3 nucleotides are TGTGCCAGCAGCACAACGATAAATCCTCATTCTGGCTACACCTTC. As protein: CASSTTINPHSGYTF. The chain employs TRBV2 and TRBJ1-2; D gene ambiguous. V was clipped by 6 bases and J by 7 bases, with 21 bases between them. CDR1 and CDR2 (germline): SNHLY, FYNNEI. This CDR3 is 15 amino acids long.

The chain recombines TRBV18 with TRBJ2-3, with D perhaps matching TRBD2 (6 bases). The CDR3 totals 17 residues. Germline CDR1 is KGHSH and CDR2 is LQKENI. Between the trimmed V and J ends, which lost 4 bases and 1 base, there was a span of 18 bases. Here the CDR3 reads CASSLIAGGAGTDTQYF. The CDR3 nucleotides are TGTGCCAGCTCACTTATCGCAGGCGGGGCCGGCACAGATACGCAGTATTTT.

The rearrangement joins TRBV30 to TRBJ2-7; 8 bases map to TRBD1. With V trimmed by 0 bases and J by 3 bases, 7 bases remained unmatched. Germline values: CDR1 GTSNPN, CDR2 SVGIG (reference sequence). The CDR3 runs 15 residues. CDR3 sequence: CAWSVRDRGVYEQYF. CDR3 sequence (DNA): TGTGCCTGGAGTGTTCGCGACAGGGGAGTCTACGAGCAGTACTTC.

The genes are TRBV5-1 and TRBJ2-3; 10 bases agree with TRBD2. The germline V gene encodes CDR1 SGHRS and CDR2 YFSETQ. The V segment lost 0 bases and the J segment 5 bases; nucleotides outside the gene matches: 9. This CDR3 comprises 17 residues. The CDR3 DNA reads as TGCGCCAGCAGCTTGGGGACCTTAGCGGGAGGCGTAGATACGCAGTATTTT. Translating gives CASSLGTLAGGVDTQYF.

This rearrangement joins TRBV7-9 to TRBJ1-1; 7 bases match TRBD1. CDR3 size: 14 residues. The germline gives CDR1 SEHNR, CDR2 FQNEAQ (reference sequence). With 3 bases clipped from V and 3 bases from J, the junction kept 4 bases outside the gene matches. The CDR3 bases are TGTGCCAGCAGCTTGGGGACAGCCGACACTGAAGCTTTCTTT. Translation gives CASSLGTADTEAFF. The full variable domain, rest sourced from reference TRBV7-9 and TRBJ1-1, is DTGVSQNPRHKITKRGQNVTFRCDPISEHNRLYWYRQTLGQGPEFLTYFQNEAQLEKSRLLSDRFSAERPKGSFSTLEIQRTEQGDSAMYLCASSLGTADTEAFFGQGTRLTVV.

V gene TRBV5-1 combines with J gene TRBJ1-1, with D perhaps TRBD1 (5 bases). Germline assignment: CDR1 SGHRS and CDR2 YFSETQ. The V gene lost 7 bases and the J gene lost 2 bases, with 12 bases spanning the gap. This CDR3 contains 13 residues. The CDR3 is CASEEGTNTEAFF. In DNA, the CDR3 is TGCGCCAGCGAGGAGGGGACTAACACTGAAGCTTTCTTT.

The V gene is TRBV30, the J gene TRBJ2-1; D unclear. CDR1 is GTSNPN, CDR2 SVGIG, per germline (reference sequence). V was shortened by 4 bases and J by 3 bases, with 19 bases between the two germline ends. The CDR3 is 16 amino acids. CDR3 sequence reads: CAWTTRNYINYNEQFF. The CDR3 region has the DNA TGTGCCTGGACCACAAGGAACTATATTAACTACAATGAGCAGTTCTTC. The full variable domain, rest sourced from reference TRBV30 and TRBJ2-1, is SQTIHQWPATLVQPVGSPLSLECTVEGTSNPNLYWYRQAAGRGLQLLFYSVGIGQISSEVPQNLSASRPQDRQFILSSKKLLLSDSGFYLCAWTTRNYINYNEQFFGPGTRLTVL.

This chain uses TRBV30 with TRBJ2-1, with 9 bases lining up with TRBD2. The length of the CDR3 is 14 residues. V gave up 3 bases and J gave up 4 bases; unmatched junction bases: 4. The germline V gene encodes CDR1 GTSNPN and CDR2 SVGIG (reference sequence). The CDR3 is CAWRRTSAYNEQFF. In nucleotides, the CDR3 is TGTGCCTGGAGGCGGACTAGCGCGTACAATGAGCAGTTCTTC.

This chain uses TRBV18 with TRBJ2-1; weak D call: TRBD2 (7 bases). V lost 4 bases to trimming and J lost 5 bases, with 15 bases between them. The germline gives CDR1 KGHSH, CDR2 LQKENI. The CDR3 consists of 15 residues. Written as DNA, the CDR3 is TGTGCCAGCTCACTCCGAAGCGGGACAAACAATGAGCAGTTCTTC. Encoded protein: CASSLRSGTNNEQFF.

The gene calls are TRBV2 and TRBJ1-5; TRBD1 matches at 7 bases. Unmatched junction bases numbered 6, after V lost 5 bases and J lost 5 bases. The germline V gene has CDR1 SNHLY and CDR2 FYNNEI. CDR3 length: 14 residues. The CDR3 sequence: CASSQDRIDQPQHF. CDR3 in DNA: TGTGCCAGCAGTCAGGACAGGATAGATCAGCCCCAGCATTTT.

The V call is TRBV10-3, the J call TRBJ2-1; 10 bases line up with TRBD2. Germline V lookup: CDR1 ENHRY, CDR2 SYGVKD. This CDR3 is built from 14 residues. J was trimmed by 9 bases and V by 0 bases; bases with no gene match: 2. The CDR3 sequence is CAISESASGSEQFF. CDR3 bases: TGTGCCATCAGTGAGTCGGCTAGCGGGAGTGAGCAGTTCTTC.

This clone was picked up one time. This rearrangement joins TRBV25-1 to TRBJ1-4; D possibly corresponds to TRBD1 (5 bases). The CDR3 is 14 residues long. Trimming took off 2 bases at V and 5 bases at J, with 9 bases between the two ends. Germline lookup yields CDR1 MGHDK and CDR2 SYGVNS. CDR3 nucleotides: TGTGCCAGCAGTGAAGGGGGACTGAATGAAAAACTGTTTTTT. Encoded protein: CASSEGGLNEKLFF. Together with reference TRBV25-1 and TRBJ1-4, the CDR3 gives the full variable domain: EADIYQTPRYLVIGTGKKITLECSQTMGHDKMYWYQQDPGMELHLIHYSYGVNSTEKGDLSSESTVSRIRTEHFPLTLESARPSHTSQYLCASSEGGLNEKLFFGSGTQLSVL.

The chain recombines TRBV19 with TRBJ1-4; 7 positions match TRBD1. The V gene's germline CDR1 is LNHDA and CDR2 SQIVND (reference sequence). V gave up 3 bases and J gave up 8 bases; unmatched junction bases: 6. The length of the CDR3 is 14 residues. The CDR3 here is CASSIRDSREKLFF. In DNA form, the CDR3 reads TGTGCCAGTAGTATTCGGGACAGCCGGGAAAAACTGTTTTTT. Full variable domain (outside the CDR3, taken from reference TRBV19 and TRBJ1-4): DGGITQSPKYLFRKEGQNVTLSCEQNLNHDAMYWYRQDPGQGLRLIYYSQIVNDFQKGDIAEGYSVSREKKESFPLTVTSAQKNPTAFYLCASSIRDSREKLFFGSGTQLSVL.